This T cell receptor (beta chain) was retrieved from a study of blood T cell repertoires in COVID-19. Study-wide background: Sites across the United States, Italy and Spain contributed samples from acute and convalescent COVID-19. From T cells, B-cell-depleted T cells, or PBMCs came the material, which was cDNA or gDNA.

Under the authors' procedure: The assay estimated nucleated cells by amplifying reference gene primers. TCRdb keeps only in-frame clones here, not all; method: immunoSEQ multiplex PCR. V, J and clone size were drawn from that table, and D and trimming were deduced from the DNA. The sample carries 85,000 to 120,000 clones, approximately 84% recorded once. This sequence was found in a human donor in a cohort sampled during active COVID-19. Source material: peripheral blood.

The CDR3 nucleotides are TGTGCCAGCAGCGTAGCAGGACAGGAATATGGCTACACCTTC. Protein: CASSVAGQEYGYTF. The chain links TRBV9 to TRBJ1-2; 7 bases match TRBD1. Germline assignment: CDR1 SGDLS and CDR2 YYNGEE. This CDR3 contains 14 residues. The ends lost 0 bases at V and 5 bases at J; junction bases unmatched: 4.